This is a list of T cell receptor beta chains from one sample in a study of T cells expressing NK-cell markers. TCRdb re-called the 5' RACE reads; one entry per CDR3 protein, DNA not given. There are about 180,000 distinct CDR3 sequences in the sample, with 20% to 25% held by the top ten. The source material was blood T cells: a sorted CD56 or NKG2C T cell subset, CD4+ or CD8+ T cells, or bulk PBMC T cells (not recorded which). Every receptor here comes from a man aged 18-75 years in good health. The CDR3 runs from the conserved cysteine through the conserved F or W. The order of the fields is V gene, CDR3 length, J gene, CDR3 protein.

V: TRBV7-9; length: 15; J: TRBJ2-1; CDR3: CASSVQRGPYNEQFF
V: TRBV3-1; length: 13; J: TRBJ2-2; CDR3: CASSPQGTGELFF
V: TRBV7-9; length: 13; J: TRBJ1-1; CDR3: CASSLEWGTEAFF
V: TRBV5-1; length: 14; J: TRBJ2-7; CDR3: CASSSGTLTYEQYF
V: TRBV11-1; length: 15; J: TRBJ2-3; CDR3: CASSLLFGTTDTQYF
V: TRBV6-1; length: 14; J: TRBJ1-5; CDR3: CASNQGASNQPQHF
V: TRBV7-8; length: 14; J: TRBJ2-1; CDR3: CASSISGGAVEQFF
V: TRBV5-8; length: 16; J: TRBJ2-2; CDR3: CASSFGLNANTGELFF
V: TRBV28; length: 14; J: TRBJ2-5; CDR3: CASSPGRIQETQYF
V: TRBV11-2; length: 15; J: TRBJ1-2; CDR3: CASSLSVAGREGYTF
V: TRBV15; length: 15; J: TRBJ2-5; CDR3: CATSRDRRGLETQYF
V: TRBV7-9; length: 15; J: TRBJ2-3; CDR3: CASSQTGGSTDTQYF
V: TRBV19; length: 13; J: TRBJ2-7; CDR3: CASSMTVRYEQYF
V: TRBV7-8; length: 12; J: TRBJ2-5; CDR3: CASSYNGETQYF
V: TRBV11-2; length: 12; J: TRBJ2-3; CDR3: CASSLSPDTQYF
V: TRBV12-3/TRBV12-4; length: 15; J: TRBJ1-1; CDR3: CASSSVTGGHTEAFF
V: TRBV10-1; length: 16; J: TRBJ2-1; CDR3: CASSDKTSGDYNEQFF
V: TRBV11-3; length: 12; J: TRBJ1-5; CDR3: CARTTGNQPQHF
V: TRBV18; length: 16; J: TRBJ1-5; CDR3: CASSPGPGHRNQPQHF
V: TRBV5-4; length: 16; J: TRBJ2-2; CDR3: CASNPWGPGNTGELFF
V: TRBV23-1; length: 13; J: TRBJ2-5; CDR3: CASRRTGQETQYF
V: TRBV4-1; length: 15; J: TRBJ1-5; CDR3: CASSQEVPGNQPQHF
V: TRBV3-1; length: 17; J: TRBJ1-5; CDR3: CASSQVPSAHSNQPQHF
V: TRBV9; length: 20; J: TRBJ2-3; CDR3: CASSANPGLAGPYISDTQYF
V: TRBV20-1; length: 16; J: TRBJ2-1; CDR3: CSASGAPDRWGDQQFF
V: TRBV25-1; length: 16; J: TRBJ2-5; CDR3: CASSEYSRQGTETQYF
V: TRBV27; length: 13; J: TRBJ1-2; CDR3: CASSSTGLDGYTF
V: TRBV4-2; length: 16; J: TRBJ2-1; CDR3: CASSPLEGGAYNEQFF
V: TRBV12-3/TRBV12-4; length: 13; J: TRBJ1-1; CDR3: CASSADSEGEAFF
V: TRBV4-1; length: 15; J: TRBJ2-7; CDR3: CASSQDSSVTYEQYF
V: TRBV7-3; length: 17; J: TRBJ2-7; CDR3: CASSLVLWGSVHYEQYF
V: TRBV25-1; length: 13; J: TRBJ2-5; CDR3: CASSESGYETQYF
V: TRBV7-8; length: 14; J: TRBJ1-5; CDR3: CASSFDRGGQPQHF